These 30 T cell receptor beta chains originate from one sample sequenced in a study of T cells in Graves' hyperthyroidism and ophthalmopathy. There were TCR beta CDR3 regions amplified from RNA transcripts. TCR CDR3 regions were first amplified by RT-PCR with HTBI primers. MiXCR, applied by TCRdb to the multiplex PCR reads, yields one record per CDR3 protein. The data show hundreds of thousands of distinct CDR3 sequences, around 20% seen once. Material for sequencing was blood. These receptors came from a man aged 35 to 55 with Graves' ophthalmopathy.

This clonotype was recorded many times. The chain combines TRBV20-1 with TRBJ1-5; tentative D call: TRBD1 (5 bases). The V and J ends lost 4 bases and 5 bases respectively, with 18 bases between them. The CDR3 length is 15 residues. Germline loops: CDR1 DFQATT, CDR2 SNEGSKA (reference sequence). The CDR3 sequence is CSATGTAATDQPQHF. The DNA for the CDR3 is TGCAGTGCTACCGGGACCGCGGCAACCGATCAGCCCCAGCATTTT.

The table lists this clonotype with many counts. The chain recombines TRBV3-1 with TRBJ1-2, with 10 bases that match TRBD1. Germline V gene sequence: CDR1 LGHDT, CDR2 YNNKEL (reference sequence). CDR3 length equals 18 residues. V lost 0 bases, J lost 3 bases, and 10 bases stayed unmatched. This CDR3 reads CASSQDDRGRASYYGYTF. The DNA for the CDR3 is TGTGCCAGCAGCCAAGATGACAGGGGGCGAGCTTCCTACTATGGCTACACCTTC.

This clonotype was counted a few times. The chain couples TRBV2 to TRBJ2-7, with 11 bases fitting TRBD2. The CDR3 has 15 amino acids. Looked up from germline, CDR1 is SNHLY and CDR2 is FYNNEI. V dropped 6 bases and J dropped 2; count of bases not matched to a gene: 6. CDR3 region: CASRDSGGETYEQYF. For the CDR3, the DNA is TGTGCCAGCAGGGATAGCGGGGGGGAGACCTACGAGCAGTACTTC.

Notes on this clonotype: Relative to the germline gene, one junction end is altered; a read error may explain this. V gene TRBV20-1 combines with J gene TRBJ2-5; D perhaps matches TRBD1 (5 bases). Germline V gene data show CDR1 as DFQATT and CDR2 as SNEGSKA (reference sequence). This CDR3 contains 13 residues. This CDR3 is CGARAGPAEAQYF. The CDR3 DNA follows: TGCGGTGCAAGGGCAGGGCCGGCTGAGGCCCAGTACTTC.

This clonotype was seen more than once but under ten times. This chain connects TRBV7-2 to TRBJ2-7; possible D gene TRBD1, 6 bases. The CDR3 covers 13 residues. V lost 6 bases and J lost 3, with 12 bases in between. Germline CDR1 is SGHTA and CDR2 is FQGNSA. The DNA of the CDR3 is TGTGCCAGCAGTTACAGGGAAGACTACGAGCAGTACTTC. Translation: CASSYREDYEQYF.

The table lists this clonotype with many counts. The chain uses TRBV7-2 and TRBJ1-4, with 7 positions matching TRBD1. The germline V gene has CDR1 SGHTA and CDR2 FQGNSA. The length of the CDR3 is 14 residues. The V segment lost 5 bases and the J segment 5 bases; nucleotides outside the gene matches: 5. The chain's CDR3 is CASSLQDRNEKLFF. CDR3 nucleotide sequence: TGTGCCAGCAGCCTCCAGGACAGGAATGAAAAACTGTTTTTT.

In this sample, this clonotype turned up many times. The chain is built from TRBV10-3 and TRBJ1-1; 7 bases map to TRBD1. Germline V lookup: CDR1 ENHRY, CDR2 SYGVKD. The CDR3 is 15 amino acids. Trimming at V came to 0 bases and at J to 1 base, leaving 2 bases not matched to a gene. CDR3 protein: CAISESGGRNTEAFF. The CDR3 bases are TGTGCCATCAGTGAGTCAGGGGGCCGGAACACTGAAGCTTTCTTT.

The sample holds one count of this clonotype. V and J are TRBV18 and TRBJ1-5, with TRBD1 matching 8 bases. J was trimmed by 5 bases and V by 5 bases; bases with no gene match: 8. The CDR3 has 15 amino acids. Germline loops: CDR1 KGHSH, CDR2 LQKENI. CDR3 region: CASSTDRGIDQPQHF. CDR3 DNA: TGTGCCAGCTCAACCGACAGGGGAATAGATCAGCCCCAGCATTTT.

The table lists this clonotype with a few counts. CDR3 nucleotides: TGTGCCAGCAGTATCACTAGCGGGGGGGCCACTCATGAGCAGTTCTTC. It encodes CASSITSGGATHEQFF. The chain joins TRBV4-2 to TRBJ2-1; TRBD2 matches at 13 bases. Germline CDR1 is LGHNA and CDR2 is YNFKEQ. V shed 6 bases and J 8 bases; nucleotides not matched to a gene: 10. The length of the CDR3 is 16 residues.

The chain combines TRBV6-1 with TRBJ2-2; 7 bases match TRBD2. The CDR3 loop spans 18 amino acids. Germline trimming cut 8 bases from V and 4 bases from J; bases unmatched to any gene: 19. Germline CDR1 is MNHNS and CDR2 is SASEGT. CDR3 sequence reads: CASDSRDFGGVGTGELFF. The CDR3 DNA sequence: TGTGCCAGCGATTCGAGAGACTTTGGGGGGGTTGGCACCGGGGAGCTGTTTTTT.

The CDR3 nucleotides read TGTGCCAGCTCACCCGCCGTAATGAAGCAAGCCTACGAGCAGTACTTC. Its protein is CASSPAVMKQAYEQYF. This chain joins TRBV18 and TRBJ2-7; D is unresolved. Germline V gene lookup returns CDR1 KGHSH and CDR2 LQKENI. The CDR3 runs 16 residues. The V gene lost 3 bases and the J gene lost 2 bases, with 17 bases spanning the gap.

This rearrangement joins TRBV14 to TRBJ2-1; D uncertain. Germline CDR1 reads SGHDN; CDR2 reads FVKESK. Trimming took off 0 bases at V and 4 bases at J, with 4 bases between the two ends. The CDR3 is made up of 13 amino acids. CDR3 in DNA: TGTGCCAGCAGCCAAGAGTATTACAATGAGCAGTTCTTC. It specifies CASSQEYYNEQFF.

V and J are TRBV6-1 and TRBJ2-2; 11 bases map to TRBD2. CDR1 is MNHNS, CDR2 SASEGT, per germline. V dropped 6 bases and J dropped 9; count of bases not matched to a gene: 6. The CDR3 contains 14 residues. The CDR3 region has the DNA TGTGCCAGCAGCCTCACTAGCGGGAGAAGGGAGCTGTTTTTT. Its translation: CASSLTSGRRELFF.

The V gene is TRBV6-1, the J gene TRBJ2-7; the D is unclear. Per the germline V gene, CDR1 is MNHNS and CDR2 is SASEGT. CDR3 length equals 12 residues. Trimming removed 6 bases at V and 6 bases at J, with 12 bases between. The CDR3 DNA reads TGTGCCAGCAGCGGACGAGATGGCGAGCAGTACTTC. It specifies CASSGRDGEQYF.

V is TRBV29-1 and J is TRBJ2-1; the match to TRBD2 covers 12 bases. The CDR3 is made up of 15 amino acids. Per germline, CDR1 SQVTM and CDR2 ANQGSEA. Trimming cost V 2 bases and J 4 bases; bases outside gene matches: 3. The CDR3 DNA sequence: TGCAGCGTTGAAACTAGCGGGGGGCCTTACAATGAGCAGTTCTTC. It codes for CSVETSGGPYNEQFF.

This clonotype turned up a few times. The chain joins TRBV27 to TRBJ2-2, with 7 bases identical to TRBD1. The J segment lost 7 bases and the V segment lost 3 bases, leaving 11 bases of the junction unmatched. The germline CDR1 and CDR2 sequences are MNHEY and SMNVEV (reference sequence). The CDR3 is 16 residues long. This CDR3 reads CASSFRTQGLDGELFF. CDR3 nucleotides: TGTGCCAGCAGTTTCCGGACACAGGGGTTGGACGGGGAGCTGTTTTTT.

This clonotype appeared a few times. The chain combines TRBV28 with TRBJ2-1, with 8 bases matching TRBD2. Germline V lookup: CDR1 MDHEN, CDR2 SYDVKM. The CDR3 is 12 amino acids. Unmatched junction bases numbered 3, after V lost 5 bases and J lost 9 bases. The DNA of the CDR3 is TGTGCCAGCAGTATCACTAGCGGTGAGCAGTTCTTC. It specifies CASSITSGEQFF.

This clonotype was seen ten or more times. The V call is TRBV3-1, the J call TRBJ1-2; D gene uncertain. This CDR3 region has 15 residues. Trimming pared 4 bases from V and 6 bases from J, leaving 18 bases between. The germline gives CDR1 LGHDT, CDR2 YNNKEL (reference sequence). In nucleotides, the CDR3 is TGTGCCAGCAGCCCTACACGAACTCTGGGGAATGGCTACACCTTC. Encoded protein: CASSPTRTLGNGYTF.

This clonotype occurred a few times. The chain carries TRBV4-3 and TRBJ2-7, with D hard to call. Per the germline V gene, CDR1 is LGHNA and CDR2 is YSLEER. Trimming shortened V by 0 bases and J by 3 bases, and 6 bases separated the two germline ends. The CDR3 runs to 13 residues. The CDR3 DNA sequence: TGCGCCAGCAGCCAAGATCTCTTCTACGAGCAGTACTTC. This encodes CASSQDLFYEQYF.

The table lists this clonotype with many counts. The chain links TRBV27 to TRBJ2-7; 7 positions match TRBD1. With V trimmed by 2 bases and J by 4 bases, 5 bases remained unmatched. CDR3 length: 14 amino acids. The germline V gene encodes CDR1 MNHEY and CDR2 SMNVEV (reference sequence). CDR3 residues: CASSLKGAIYEQYF. The CDR3 DNA reads TGTGCCAGCAGTTTAAAGGGGGCAATTTACGAGCAGTACTTC.

The chain uses TRBV6-1 and TRBJ2-1, with 11 bases matching TRBD2. Trimming at V came to 8 bases and at J to 5 bases, leaving 8 bases not matched to a gene. CDR3 length: 15 amino acids. Germline values: CDR1 MNHNS, CDR2 SASEGT. The CDR3 nucleotides are TGTGCCAGCGGAATAGCGGGAGGGCCCGACAATGAGCAGTTCTTC. Translation gives CASGIAGGPDNEQFF.

This clonotype was seen more than once but under ten times. The gene calls are TRBV3-1 and TRBJ1-6; D possibly corresponds to TRBD1 (5 bases). V shed 0 bases and J shed 13 bases, with 16 bases lying between them. From germline, CDR1 is LGHDT and CDR2 YNNKEL (reference sequence). The CDR3 runs to 15 residues. The CDR3 sequence is CASSQDWGGGKPLHF. CDR3 bases: TGTGCCAGCAGCCAAGATTGGGGGGGGGGAAAGCCCCTCCACTTT.

This clonotype was detected many times. A read error may account for a junction end that differs from germline. The chain combines TRBV7-9 with TRBJ1-1; perhaps TRBD1 as D (6 bases). From germline, CDR1 is SEHNR and CDR2 FQNEAQ (reference sequence). This CDR3 has 13 amino acids. The CDR3 loop reads CASSLGANTEAFF. Written as DNA, the CDR3 is TGCGCCAGCAGCTTGGGGGCGAACACTGAAGCTTTCTTT.

CDR3 loop: CASSIRRSGEPQHF. DNA for the CDR3: TGTGCCAGTAGTATTCGTCGGTCTGGGGAGCCCCAGCATTTT. This chain connects TRBV19 to TRBJ1-5; D ambiguous. The ends were cut back, 3 bases at V and 8 bases at J, with 14 bases in the middle. CDR1 and CDR2 from the germline V gene are LNHDA and SQIVND (reference sequence). The CDR3 runs to 14 residues.

This clonotype was counted between two and nine times. The V call is TRBV29-1, the J call TRBJ2-1, with 7 bases identical to TRBD1. V lost 4 bases, J lost 3 bases, and 3 bases stayed unmatched. The germline CDR1 and CDR2 sequences are SQVTM and ANQGSEA. The CDR3 loop spans 13 amino acids. CDR3 loop: CSVGDSVYNEQFF. The CDR3 DNA follows: TGCAGCGTTGGGGACAGCGTCTACAATGAGCAGTTCTTC.

As regards this clonotype: This sequence may be a read error, since a much larger clone differs from it by one base. V and J are TRBV28 and TRBJ2-1; D gene ambiguous. Trimming shortened V by 1 base and J by 0 bases, and 7 bases separated the two germline ends. This CDR3 comprises 15 residues. The germline gives CDR1 MDHEN, CDR2 SYDVKM. The CDR3 here is CASSLFVSSYNEQFF. CDR3 bases: TGTGCCAGCAGTTTATTTGTCAGCTCCTACAATGAGCAGTTCTTC.

This clonotype was counted only a few times. The chain is built from TRBV2 and TRBJ2-1; TRBD1 might be the D (5 bases). CDR1 is SNHLY and CDR2 is FYNNEI in the germline V gene. Deletions cut 6 bases from V and 2 bases from J, with 14 bases between. This CDR3 spans 15 amino acids. CDR3 coding DNA: TGTGCCAGCAGGAACCAGGGTTCTCCCTACAATGAGCAGTTCTTC. Translation: CASRNQGSPYNEQFF.

This clonotype was recorded a few times. The CDR3 reads CASSPTPRGQETQYF. The DNA of the CDR3 is TGTGCCAGCAGCCCTACTCCCCGAGGGCAAGAGACCCAGTACTTC. The genes are TRBV13 and TRBJ2-5; D perhaps matches TRBD2 (5 bases). CDR1 and CDR2 from the germline V gene are PRHDT and FYEKMQ (reference sequence). The CDR3 length is 15 residues. Trimming removed 5 bases at V and 2 bases at J, with 15 bases between.

This clonotype was detected many times. The V and J genes are TRBV28 and TRBJ2-1; D is perhaps TRBD1 or TRBD2 (6 bases each). The germline V gene encodes CDR1 MDHEN and CDR2 SYDVKM. V lost 0 bases and J 5 bases, leaving 14 bases between the germline ends. The CDR3 contains 16 residues. DNA for the CDR3: TGTGCCAGCAGTTTATGGTCCGGGGGCTTTCACAATGAGCAGTTCTTC. This codes for CASSLWSGGFHNEQFF.

V usage is TRBV5-1 and J usage is TRBJ2-2, with 8 bases fitting TRBD2. Germline assignment: CDR1 SGHRS and CDR2 YFSETQ. Unmatched junction bases numbered 9, after V lost 2 bases and J lost 6 bases. The CDR3 runs to 16 residues. CDR3 nucleotide sequence: TGCGCCAGCAGCTTAGTTGTTAGCGGGATCGCCGGGGAGCTGTTTTTT. Amino acid sequence: CASSLVVSGIAGELFF.